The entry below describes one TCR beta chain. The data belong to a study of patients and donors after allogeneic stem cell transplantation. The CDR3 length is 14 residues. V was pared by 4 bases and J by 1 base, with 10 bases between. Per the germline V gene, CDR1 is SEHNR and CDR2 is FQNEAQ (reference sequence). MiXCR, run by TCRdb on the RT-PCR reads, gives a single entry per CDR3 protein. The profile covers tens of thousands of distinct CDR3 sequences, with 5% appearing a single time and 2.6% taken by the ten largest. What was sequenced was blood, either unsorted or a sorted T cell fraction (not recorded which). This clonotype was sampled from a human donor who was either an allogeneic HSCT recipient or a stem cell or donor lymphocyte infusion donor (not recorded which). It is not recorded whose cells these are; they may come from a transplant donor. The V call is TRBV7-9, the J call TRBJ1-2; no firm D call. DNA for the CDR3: TGTGCCAGCAGCTACGGATCGGGTAACTATGGCTACACCTTC. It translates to CASSYGSGNYGYTF.